This TCR beta chain was captured by sequencing in a study of response to subunit inactivated influenza vaccine. Notes on the study in general: Authors suggested each seasonal influenza vaccination recruits few new T cells.

TCRdb reanalysed the RT-PCR reads using MiXCR and keeps one entry per CDR3 protein. The sample holds about half a million distinct CDR3 sequences; less than 8% are singletons and the top ten take about an eighth. Note on this clonotype: Its antigen remains unknown.

The sequence derives from a man in his fifties or sixties who received an inactivated influenza vaccine. The specimen was PBMCs from blood, collected roughly 24 months after vaccination.

The DNA of the CDR3 is TGCGCCAGCAGCCAAGATCGGGGACGGCGTAATCAGCCCCAGCATTTT. Translating it yields CASSQDRGRRNQPQHF. The chain carries TRBV4-3 and TRBJ1-5; D possibly corresponds to TRBD1 (5 bases). The CDR3 contains 16 residues. Germline V gene lookup returns CDR1 LGHNA and CDR2 YSLEER. With 0 bases removed from V and 4 bases from J, the gap between germline ends came to 13 bases.